The clone carrying this TCR beta chain has only a few counts. Its specificity is not known. The data derive from a study of chemoradiotherapy in HPV16-positive cancers. Study results and limitations: Candidate HPV-specific clones and E7-related TCR motifs grew in tumor during treatment. Functional assays defining HPV-specific T cells used only a couple of HPV16-positive patients.

Over chemoradiotherapy, repertoires were sampled more than once. Profiling relied on immunoSEQ multiplex PCR, and the TCRdb table lists in-frame clones only, not all of them. The sample lists more than 8,000 clones, 78% seen once, with roughly 10% in the top ten. The source is a human donor with HPV-associated anogenital cancer. The specimen was obtained from a patient who underwent chemoradiotherapy.

CDR3 loop: CASSVEPGSGLNTGELFF. The CDR3 DNA is TGTGCCAGCAGCGTTGAACCCGGGTCCGGTTTAAACACCGGGGAGCTGTTTTTT. The V call is TRBV9, the J call TRBJ2-2, with unresolved D. The germline gives CDR1 SGDLS, CDR2 YYNGEE. Trimming stripped 2 bases from V and 2 bases from J, with 19 bases between. The CDR3 runs 18 residues.